These 7 T cell receptor beta chains originate from one sample sequenced in a study of blood T cells in healthy people across ages. It was with a sample-barcoded 5' primer and a J-beta primer mix that a second PCR of roughly 7 to 12 cycles was run. TCRdb passed the 5' RACE reads through MiXCR, listing each CDR3 protein once. The table includes approximately 1.5 million distinct CDR3 sequences, about 42% detected once. The sequenced sample was blood. Receptors originate from a young woman in good health.

This clonotype was observed a handful of times. The rearrangement links TRBV30 to TRBJ2-3; the match to TRBD1 covers 8 bases. The junction had 5 bases not matched to a gene; V was cut back by 8 bases and J by 4 bases. In germline, CDR1 is GTSNPN, CDR2 SVGIG (reference sequence). There are 12 residues in the CDR3. The CDR3 DNA reads as TGTGCCGGCACGACAGGGGCAGATACGCAGTATTTT. This encodes CAGTTGADTQYF.

A few counts support this clonotype. The chain links TRBV4-1 to TRBJ2-5; TRBD2 aligns across 11 bases. There are 15 residues in the CDR3. CDR1 and CDR2 from the germline V gene are MGHRA and YSYEKL. V shed 4 bases and J 11 bases; nucleotides not matched to a gene: 12. CDR3 loop: CASSPLAGALDEQYF. In DNA, the CDR3 is TGCGCCAGCAGCCCACTAGCGGGAGCACTCGATGAGCAGTACTTC.

Concerning this clonotype: The limits of the CDR3 on the DNA are not certain, so only TCRdb's listed CDR3 is given. The chain links TRBV14 to TRBJ2-1; no check of the table's D call, TRBD2, against the DNA was made. Germline-derived CDR1 and CDR2 are SGHDN and FVKESK. 16 amino acids form the CDR3, both terminal residues included. CDR3 sequence reads: CASSPWASGSKGEGFF.

The gene calls are TRBV20-1 and TRBJ2-7; D is uncertain. This CDR3 is 15 amino acids long. Germline values: CDR1 DFQATT, CDR2 SNEGSKA (reference sequence). V was clipped by 1 base and J by 0 bases, with 13 bases between them. CDR3 loop: CSARGSTESSYEQYF. The CDR3 nucleotides read TGCAGTGCTAGAGGTTCGACGGAGAGCTCCTACGAGCAGTACTTC.

To note about this clonotype: A much larger clone is a single base away; this may be a read error. The CDR3, as DNA: TGTGCCAGCAGAGGGACAGACTCCTACGAGCAGTACTTC. Translated: CASRGTDSYEQYF. The rearrangement uses TRBV14 and TRBJ2-7, with 7 bases matching TRBD1. After removal of 6 bases from V and 0 bases from J, the junction contained 2 bases not matched to a gene. In germline, CDR1 is SGHDN, CDR2 FVKESK. The CDR3 contains 13 residues.

The chain couples TRBV14 to TRBJ2-3; TRBD2 is a possible D gene (5 bases). This CDR3 has 16 amino acids. V dropped 0 bases and J dropped 0 bases, with 10 bases sitting between them. The germline V gene has CDR1 SGHDN and CDR2 FVKESK. The chain's CDR3 is CASSQEWGVSTDTQYF. DNA for the CDR3: TGTGCCAGCAGCCAAGAATGGGGAGTTAGCACAGATACGCAGTATTTT.

The chain has TRBV7-8 and TRBJ2-3; 12 bases are shared with TRBD2. The CDR3 loop spans 16 amino acids. The germline V gene has CDR1 SGHVS and CDR2 FQNEAQ. The V gene end was trimmed by 5 bases and the J gene end by 5 bases; junction bases not matched to a gene: 8. CDR3 DNA: TGTGCCAGCAGCATACTAGCGGGGGGCATAAGAGATACGCAGTATTTT. Protein sequence: CASSILAGGIRDTQYF.